Shown below are 21 T cell receptor beta chains from a single sample sequenced in a study of blood T cell repertoires in COVID-19. Generated by immunoSEQ multiplex PCR, the TCRdb table keeps only in-frame clones and is missing some. The table includes more than 350,000 clones, 80% to 90% detected once. The sequencing input was PBMCs or T cells enriched from blood (not recorded which). The receptor source for this set is a man aged 18 to 30 who had recovered from COVID-19.

This clone appeared once. The chain uses TRBV5-1 and TRBJ2-1; TRBD2 agrees at 7 bases. The CDR3 consists of 15 residues. J was trimmed by 2 bases and V by 3 bases; bases with no gene match: 5. From germline, CDR1 is SGHRS and CDR2 YFSETQ. The CDR3: CASSSLAGAYNEQFF. In DNA form, the CDR3 reads TGCGCCAGCAGCTCATTAGCGGGCGCCTACAATGAGCAGTTCTTC.

The rearrangement uses TRBV28 and TRBJ2-2; possibly TRBD2 for D (5 bases). The V end lost 6 bases, the J end lost 6 bases, and 17 bases lay between the germline ends. In germline, CDR1 is MDHEN, CDR2 SYDVKM. This CDR3 is built from 15 residues. The CDR3 sequence: CASSRGQVGAGELFF. DNA of the CDR3: TGTGCCAGCAGCCGGGGTCAGGTCGGCGCCGGGGAGCTGTTTTTT. The entire variable domain, with the rest obtained from reference TRBV28 and TRBJ2-2, is as follows: DVKVTQSSRYLVKRTGEKVFLECVQDMDHENMFWYRQDPGLGLRLIYFSYDVKMKEKGDIPEGYSVSREKKERFSLILESASTNQTSMYLCASSRGQVGAGELFFGEGSRLTVL.

V and J are TRBV19 and TRBJ1-2; D might be TRBD1 (5 bases). Germline lookup yields CDR1 LNHDA and CDR2 SQIVND (reference sequence). The V end lost 6 bases, the J end lost 4 bases, and 15 bases lay between the germline ends. This CDR3 comprises 14 residues. The CDR3 DNA is TGTGCCAGTAGGGAGGAGGGGAAGGGCTATGGCTACACCTTC. It codes for CASREEGKGYGYTF.

The chain joins TRBV4-3 to TRBJ1-4; a possible D gene is TRBD1 (6 bases). V was trimmed by 0 bases and J by 2 bases, leaving 22 bases between them. Germline lookup yields CDR1 LGHNA and CDR2 YSLEER. The CDR3 has 20 residues. CDR3 in amino acids: CASSQDVQGLMLGTNEKLFF. The CDR3 DNA reads TGCGCCAGCAGCCAAGATGTTCAGGGGCTGATGTTAGGGACTAATGAAAAACTGTTTTTT.

A note on this clone: At one end, the junction sequence differs from germline, possibly due to a read error. The chain uses TRBV20-1 and TRBJ1-2; D remains unclear. This CDR3 spans 11 amino acids. CDR1 and CDR2 (germline): DFQATT, SNEGSKA (reference sequence). The chain's CDR3 is CSARDSGLFDF. In DNA form, the CDR3 reads TGCAGTGCTAGAGATTCGGGGTTATTCGACTTC.

The chain carries TRBV5-1 and TRBJ2-7; 10 bases match TRBD1. J lost 3 bases, V lost 3 bases, and 6 bases had no gene match. Germline loops: CDR1 SGHRS, CDR2 YFSETQ. The CDR3 runs 15 residues. CDR3 DNA: TGCGCCAGCAGCTCGGGACAGGGGTCGTTCTACGAGCAGTACTTC. Protein sequence: CASSSGQGSFYEQYF.

This clone was observed a handful of times. The J gene is TRBJ2-1, the V gene TRBV18; 9 bases line up with TRBD2. This CDR3 region has 13 residues. The junction had 3 bases not matched to a gene; V was cut back by 4 bases and J by 8 bases. Per germline, CDR1 KGHSH and CDR2 LQKENI. CDR3: CASSLLAGDEQFF. CDR3 bases: TGTGCCAGCTCACTATTAGCGGGGGATGAGCAGTTCTTC.

This chain links TRBV7-8 with TRBJ1-2; TRBD1 matches at 7 bases. Germline lookup yields CDR1 SGHVS and CDR2 FQNEAQ. V shed 2 bases, J shed 6 bases, and the junction held 3 bases outside the gene matches. The CDR3 spans 13 residues. CDR3 in DNA: TGTGCCAGCAGCTTATCGGACAGGAATGGCTACACCTTC. This codes for CASSLSDRNGYTF.

V gene TRBV10-1 combines with J gene TRBJ1-6; D remains unclear. Trimming left V 1 base short and J 2 bases short, with 18 bases between. Germline lookup yields CDR1 WNHNN and CDR2 SYGVQD (reference sequence). The CDR3 extends over 19 amino acids. The CDR3 loop reads CASSEYRERLGPYNSPLHF. CDR3 sequence (DNA): TGCGCCAGCAGTGAGTACCGGGAGAGATTAGGCCCCTATAATTCACCCCTCCACTTT.

This clone was seen once. The J gene is TRBJ2-1, the V gene TRBV19; 14 bases are a match to TRBD2. Germline V gives CDR1 LNHDA, CDR2 SQIVND (reference sequence). The CDR3 consists of 18 residues. V trimming: 3 bases; J trimming: 0 bases; junction bases outside the gene matches: 4. The CDR3 spells CASSMGTSGSISYNEQFF. CDR3 sequence (DNA): TGTGCCAGTAGTATGGGGACTAGCGGGAGCATCTCCTACAATGAGCAGTTCTTC.

The chain links TRBV18 to TRBJ1-1; tentative D call: TRBD1 (5 bases). Trimming cost V 2 bases and J 7 bases, with 20 bases left between them. Germline loops: CDR1 KGHSH, CDR2 LQKENI. This CDR3 comprises 16 residues. CDR3 coding DNA: TGTGCCAGCTCACCATCACGATCGGGGGGAGGCTATGAAGCTTTCTTT. Protein product: CASSPSRSGGGYEAFF.

The chain links TRBV6-5 to TRBJ2-1; no firm D call. Germline lookup yields CDR1 MNHEY and CDR2 SVGAGI. V lost 2 bases and J lost 1, with 12 bases in between. The CDR3 sequence is 16 residues long. CDR3 region: CASSYDDKVSYNEQFF. The CDR3 nucleotides read TGTGCCAGCAGTTACGACGACAAGGTTTCCTACAATGAGCAGTTCTTC.

The CDR3 DNA sequence: TGTGCCAGCGCCGGCGGGAGGGTCACCTACAATGAGCAGTTCTTC. Translation gives CASAGGRVTYNEQFF. V usage is TRBV6-5 and J usage is TRBJ2-1; TRBD2 aligns across 9 bases. With V trimmed by 8 bases and J by 2 bases, 7 bases remained unmatched. CDR3 length: 15 residues. From germline, CDR1 is MNHEY and CDR2 SVGAGI.

The gene calls are TRBV6-2 or TRBV6-3 and TRBJ1-2, with 7 positions matching TRBD1. The ends lost 5 bases at V and 5 bases at J; junction bases unmatched: 14. The CDR3 is 16 residues long. The germline V gene encodes CDR1 MNHEY and CDR2 SVGEGT. In DNA form, the CDR3 reads TGTGCCAGCAGTACCGGCAGTGGTGGGGGACAGTATGGCTACACCTTC. Translating it yields CASSTGSGGGQYGYTF.

There are a few counts of this clone. The V gene is TRBV5-1, the J gene TRBJ1-4; 8 nucleotides align to TRBD1. CDR1 and CDR2 from the germline V gene are SGHRS and YFSETQ. J lost 0 bases, V lost 4 bases, and 8 bases had no gene match. This CDR3 comprises 17 residues. CDR3 in amino acids: CASSDGTGYATNEKLFF. For the CDR3, the DNA is TGCGCCAGCAGCGACGGGACAGGCTATGCAACTAATGAAAAACTGTTTTTT.

This sequence joins TRBV11-2 and TRBJ2-7; no clear D. This CDR3 contains 12 residues. Trimming took 3 bases from V and 4 from J, leaving 7 bases between them. Germline V gene data show CDR1 as SGHAT and CDR2 as FQNNGV. The CDR3 loop is CASSFPGYEQYF. CDR3 bases: TGTGCCAGCAGCTTTCCGGGTTACGAGCAGTACTTC.

A single count supports this clone. The sample contains more than one DNA sequence encoding this CDR3. The chain joins TRBV27 to TRBJ2-7; possible D gene TRBD1, 5 bases. The germline V and J ends were trimmed by 2 bases and 3 bases, with 8 bases remaining between them. The CDR3 length is 13 residues. Germline V gives CDR1 MNHEY, CDR2 SMNVEV (reference sequence). The DNA for the CDR3 is TGTGCCAGCAGTTTACGGCAGGGCTACGAGCAGTACTTC. It yields the protein CASSLRQGYEQYF.

The chain combines TRBV9 with TRBJ2-1, with 7 bases identical to TRBD2. The CDR3 extends over 16 amino acids. V shed 0 bases, J shed 2 bases, and the junction held 5 bases outside the gene matches. Per the germline V gene, CDR1 is SGDLS and CDR2 is YYNGEE. The CDR3 DNA is TGTGCCAGCAGCGTAGAGGGTAGCGGGCCCTACAATGAGCAGTTCTTC. Amino acid sequence: CASSVEGSGPYNEQFF.

The V and J genes are TRBV27 and TRBJ1-3; D is undetermined. V was pared by 5 bases and J by 0 bases, with 11 bases between. In germline, CDR1 is MNHEY, CDR2 SMNVEV (reference sequence). CDR3 size: 15 residues. This chain's CDR3 is CASSVDSFSGNTIYF. The DNA for the CDR3 is TGTGCCAGCAGTGTCGACTCTTTCTCTGGAAACACCATATATTTT.

The rearrangement uses TRBV7-3 and TRBJ2-1, with 8 bases aligning to TRBD2. With V trimmed by 1 base and J by 4 bases, 3 bases remained unmatched. Germline V gene sequence: CDR1 SGHTA, CDR2 FQGTGA. This CDR3 has 15 amino acids. The CDR3 here is CASSLRAGEYNEQFF. CDR3 sequence (DNA): TGTGCCAGCAGCTTAAGAGCGGGGGAGTACAATGAGCAGTTCTTC.

This clone was seen just once. V is TRBV9 and J is TRBJ1-3, with D maybe TRBD1 (5 bases). The germline V gene has CDR1 SGDLS and CDR2 YYNGEE. The CDR3 contains 12 residues. V was clipped by 5 bases and J by 4 bases, with 7 bases between them. The CDR3 nucleotides are TGTGCCAGCAGGGGGCCGGGAAACACCATATATTTT. Amino acids: CASRGPGNTIYF.